This T cell receptor (beta chain) derives from a study of somatic mutations in cytotoxic T cells in rheumatoid arthritis. Study-level information: Flow cytometric sorting isolated some V beta antibody-stained T-cell populations at nearly 100% purity, and among them were V beta1+ cells that underwent TCRB sequencing.

This table comes from immunoSEQ multiplex PCR, and its TCRdb copy is limited to in-frame clones, with some not included. This sample yields approximately 11,000 clones, of which about 90% are seen a single time; more than 11% belongs to the top ten. V was clipped by 5 bases and J by 4 bases; unmatched bases: 7. CDR3 size: 14 residues. Germline-derived CDR1 and CDR2 are SEHNR and FQNEAQ (reference sequence). This sequence was found in a woman under 30 with rheumatoid arthritis. The rearrangement joins TRBV7-9 to TRBJ2-7; TRBD2 matches at 8 bases. The sample taken for sequencing was CD8+ T cells sorted from blood. As DNA, the CDR3 is TGTGCCAGCAGCACTGCGGGGGGCGGGTACGAGCAGTACTTC. This codes for CASSTAGGGYEQYF.